This is a list of T cell receptor beta chains from one sample in a study of blood T cell repertoires in COVID-19. Here immunoSEQ multiplex PCR was the method, and the copy in TCRdb shows in-frame clones only, minus some. The sample lists about 60,000 clones, nearly 90% occurring once. Sequences were obtained from peripheral blood. The receptors shown here come from a man in his fifties or sixties with active COVID-19. CDR3s include the opening cysteine and the closing phenylalanine or tryptophan. The D gene is left open where the match is weak. Only part of the rows carry a size: once, few, many, or a class if the clone is expanded.

TRBV10-3	NA	TRBJ2-3	NA	CAISGGSTDTQYF	TGTGCCATCAGTGGCGGGAGCACAGATACGCAGTATTTT
TRBV4-3	TRBD2	TRBJ2-5	NA	CASSQDVGLAGGLETQYF	TGCGCCAGCAGCCAAGATGTCGGACTAGCGGGAGGATTAGAGACCCAGTACTTC
TRBV25-1	TRBD1	TRBJ1-4	NA	CASGGQGKNEKLFF	TGTGCCAGCGGGGGACAGGGGAAGAATGAAAAACTGTTTTTT
TRBV19	TRBD1	TRBJ1-1	NA	CASSMSGGQGNTEAFF	TGTGCCAGTAGTATGTCCGGGGGACAGGGGAACACTGAAGCTTTCTTT
TRBV10-3	NA	TRBJ2-1	NA	CAIGGGSYNEQFF	TGTGCCATCGGGGGAGGCTCCTACAATGAGCAGTTCTTC
TRBV6-6	NA	TRBJ1-1	NA	CASSQRGGTRTEAFF	TGTGCCAGCAGCCAAAGAGGGGGAACTCGCACTGAAGCTTTCTTT
TRBV6-2/TRBV6-3	NA	TRBJ1-5	NA	CASSYSKKRRGSNQPQHF	TGTGCCAGCAGTTACTCGAAGAAACGTCGGGGAAGCAATCAGCCCCAGCATTTT
TRBV12-3/TRBV12-4	NA	TRBJ1-1	NA	CASTPRQDTEAFF	TGTGCCAGCACCCCCCGACAGGACACTGAAGCTTTCTTT
TRBV29-1	NA	TRBJ1-2	NA	CSVAGYYGYTF	TGCAGCGTCGCAGGGTATTACGGCTACACCTTC
TRBV10-3	TRBD1	TRBJ2-7	NA	CAIRTGVEQYF	TGTGCCATTCGGACAGGGGTCGAGCAGTACTTC
TRBV24-1	TRBD1	TRBJ1-5	NA	CATSDSGTDGQPQHF	TGTGCCACCAGTGACTCCGGGACAGATGGACAGCCCCAGCATTTT
TRBV4-1	NA	TRBJ1-6	once	CASSQVISWLTRDASYNSPLHF	TGCGCCAGCAGCCAAGTAATCAGTTGGTTGACCAGGGATGCTTCCTATAATTCACCCCTCCACTTT
TRBV7-3	NA	TRBJ2-1	NA	CASSLMKARLNEQFF	TGTGCCAGCAGCTTAATGAAAGCTAGACTTAATGAGCAGTTCTTC
TRBV6-5	TRBD1	TRBJ1-2	NA	CASSNDRDQRGYTF	TGTGCCAGCAGTAACGACAGGGACCAGCGTGGCTACACCTTC
TRBV28	TRBD1	TRBJ1-5	NA	CASSLEGTGVFQPQHF	TGTGCCAGCAGCCTCGAAGGGACAGGGGTATTCCAGCCCCAGCATTTT
TRBV6-5	TRBD1	TRBJ1-2	NA	CASSGTGVDGYTF	TGTGCCAGCAGCGGGACAGGGGTTGATGGCTACACCTTC
TRBV6-2/TRBV6-3	NA	TRBJ2-5	few	CASSGRGEVAQYF	TGTGCCAGCAGTGGGCGGGGTGAAGTCGCCCAGTACTTC
TRBV5-1	NA	TRBJ2-7	NA	CASSLSQNYYEQYF	TGCGCCAGCAGCTTAAGCCAAAACTACTACGAGCAGTACTTC
TRBV6-1	TRBD1	TRBJ1-3	NA	CASSGRTGRRGNTIYF	TGTGCCAGCAGTGGTCGGACAGGGCGACGGGGGAACACCATATATTTT
TRBV7-2	NA	TRBJ2-5	NA	CASRLSGGEWETQYF	TGTGCCAGCAGGCTATCCGGCGGGGAGTGGGAGACCCAGTACTTC
TRBV29-1	TRBD1	TRBJ2-1	NA	CSVHTGTGTNEQFF	TGCAGCGTCCATACCGGGACAGGGACAAATGAGCAGTTCTTC
TRBV5-5	TRBD2	TRBJ2-7	NA	CASSFTSGRAPEQYF	TGTGCCAGCAGCTTTACGAGCGGGAGGGCTCCCGAGCAGTACTTC
TRBV14	TRBD1	TRBJ1-4	NA	CASSPQGPYEKLFF	TGTGCCAGCAGCCCACAGGGGCCCTATGAAAAACTGTTTTTT
TRBV28	TRBD2	TRBJ2-3	NA	CASSPFSGGLLDTQYF	TGTGCCAGCAGCCCCTTTAGCGGGGGGCTACTAGATACGCAGTATTTT
TRBV27	NA	TRBJ2-2	NA	CASMARPPGELFF	TGTGCCAGCATGGCCAGGCCCCCCGGGGAGCTGTTTTTT
TRBV9	NA	TRBJ1-4	NA	CASSVGGGQNEKLFF	TGTGCCAGCAGCGTAGGGGGCGGACAAAATGAAAAACTGTTTTTT
TRBV11-2	NA	TRBJ2-3	NA	CASTPLVRGTDTQYF	TGTGCCAGCACCCCCCTAGTCCGGGGAACAGATACGCAGTATTTT
TRBV2	TRBD1	TRBJ2-1	NA	CASSLDNLGQGSNEQFF	TGTGCCAGCAGTCTAGATAACCTTGGACAGGGCAGCAATGAGCAGTTCTTC
TRBV9	NA	TRBJ2-7	NA	CASSVGGRGAYEQYF	TGTGCCAGCAGCGTAGGGGGCAGGGGGGCCTACGAGCAGTACTTC
TRBV2	NA	TRBJ2-5	NA	CATSFSETQYF	TGTGCCACCAGCTTTTCTGAGACCCAGTACTTC
TRBV12-3/TRBV12-4	NA	TRBJ1-5	once	CASSLDGDQPQHF	TGTGCCAGCAGTTTAGACGGAGATCAGCCCCAGCATTTT
TRBV20-1	NA	TRBJ2-1	NA	CSARVPVEQFF	TGCAGTGCTAGAGTCCCCGTAGAGCAGTTCTTC
TRBV3-1/TRBV3-2	NA	TRBJ2-1	NA	CASSPRRWPPNEQFF	TGTGCCAGCAGCCCCCGGAGGTGGCCACCCAATGAGCAGTTCTTC
TRBV18	NA	TRBJ1-1	NA	CASSSGEGGLVFF	TGTGCCAGCTCATCCGGGGAGGGGGGATTAGTTTTCTTT
TRBV6-5	NA	TRBJ1-6	NA	CASSYSLGDGSPLHF	TGTGCCAGCAGTTACAGTCTAGGGGATGGATCACCCCTCCACTTT